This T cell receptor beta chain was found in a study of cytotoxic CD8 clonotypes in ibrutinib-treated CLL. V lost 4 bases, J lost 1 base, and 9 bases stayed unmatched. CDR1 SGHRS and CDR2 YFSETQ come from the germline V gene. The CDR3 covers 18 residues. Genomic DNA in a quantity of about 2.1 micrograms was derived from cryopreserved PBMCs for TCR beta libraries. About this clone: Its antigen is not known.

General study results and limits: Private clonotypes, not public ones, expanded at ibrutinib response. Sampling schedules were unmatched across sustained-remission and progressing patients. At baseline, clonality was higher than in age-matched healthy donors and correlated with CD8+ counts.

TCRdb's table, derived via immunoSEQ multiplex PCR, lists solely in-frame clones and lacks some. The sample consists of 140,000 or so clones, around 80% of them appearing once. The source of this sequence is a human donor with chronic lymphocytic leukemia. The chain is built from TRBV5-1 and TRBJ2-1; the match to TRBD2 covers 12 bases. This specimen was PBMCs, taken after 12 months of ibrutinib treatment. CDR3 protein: CASSHLAGGPSSYNEQFF. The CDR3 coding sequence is TGCGCCAGCAGCCATCTAGCGGGAGGGCCCAGTTCCTACAATGAGCAGTTCTTC.